The T cell receptor beta chain described here comes from a study of T cells in Graves' hyperthyroidism and ophthalmopathy. Study-level information: At the time of initial diagnosis and before any treatment, peripheral blood was collected.

The sample holds many counts of this clonotype. Antigen: not known. Amplification of TCR beta CDR3 regions was performed using RNA transcripts as template. HTBI primers were employed in a first-round RT-PCR of the TCR CDR3. TCRdb passed the multiplex PCR reads through MiXCR, listing each CDR3 protein once. The sample lists about 420,000 distinct CDR3 sequences, roughly 13% occurring once. Uncontrolled infection, other autoimmune disease, pregnancy or lactation excluded patients. Overall study results and limits: The model predicted ophthalmopathy a median around 6.5 months before onset. Also found in blood were most expanded thyroid clonotypes above 0.001.

The TCR comes from a woman in her late teens or twenties with Graves' hyperthyroidism. The sequenced sample was blood.

Here the CDR3 reads CASRAEGLVPYEQYF. The CDR3 bases are TGTGCCAGCAGAGCCGAGGGACTAGTCCCCTACGAGCAGTACTTC. The chain links TRBV27 to TRBJ2-7; 8 bases agree with TRBD2. The germline gives CDR1 MNHEY, CDR2 SMNVEV (reference sequence). CDR3 length equals 15 residues. V shed 6 bases, J shed 2 bases, and the junction held 9 bases outside the gene matches.